One sample yielded the 17 T cell receptor beta chains listed below, sequenced in a study of T cell repertoires in cytomegalovirus infection. TCRdb itself ran the reads through MiXCR, one entry per CDR3 protein. The table records roughly 100,000 distinct CDR3 sequences, approximately 17% of them present only once. Sequencing was done on a sample of PBMCs. These receptors were obtained from a human donor in good health (CMV status not recorded). Some clones in this sample may be carry-over from other donors' samples.

This clonotype was recorded a few times. This chain uses TRBV11-3 with TRBJ2-2; D is uncertain. Trimming took off 1 base at V and 7 bases at J, with 4 bases between the two ends. This CDR3 region has 12 residues. The germline CDR1 and CDR2 sequences are SGHNT and YENEEA. The chain's CDR3 is CASSLVRGELFF. CDR3 DNA sequence: TGTGCCAGCAGCTTAGTTCGCGGGGAGCTGTTTTTT.

This clonotype was seen repeatedly, ten times or more. The V and J genes are TRBV12-3 or TRBV12-4 and TRBJ2-7; the D call may be TRBD1 or TRBD2 (7 bases each). Trimming stripped 5 bases from V and 1 base from J, with 21 bases between. CDR3 length: 17 amino acids. The CDR3 DNA follows: TGTGCCAGCAGTACACGCCACTCCAGGGGGGGGTCCTACGAGCAGTACTTC. Translation gives CASSTRHSRGGSYEQYF.

The V call is TRBV10-3, the J call TRBJ2-1, with 8 nucleotides matching TRBD1. The CDR3 spans 15 residues. The ends lost 3 bases at V and 2 bases at J; junction bases unmatched: 3. Germline V gene sequence: CDR1 ENHRY, CDR2 SYGVKD. The CDR3 nucleotides read TGTGCCATCAGTGAAGGGACAGGTACCTACAATGAGCAGTTCTTC. Translated: CAISEGTGTYNEQFF.

V gene TRBV7-2 combines with J gene TRBJ1-1, with unresolved D. The germline CDR1 and CDR2 sequences are SGHTA and FQGNSA. This CDR3 spans 15 amino acids. The V end was cut by 6 bases, the J end by 0 bases, with 14 bases between. The DNA of the CDR3 is TGTGCCAGCAGTCTGAATGCGGTAATGAACACTGAAGCTTTCTTT. It codes for CASSLNAVMNTEAFF.

Regarding this clonotype: One end of the junction does not line up with germline, which may come from a read error. The rearrangement links TRBV7-6 to TRBJ2-1; D call uncertain. Germline loops: CDR1 SGHVS, CDR2 FNYEAQ. This CDR3 contains 12 residues. The CDR3 spells CASTTLCGDCLF. The CDR3 DNA sequence: TGTGCCAGCACCACCCTTTGTGGAGATTGCCTCTTC.

The V and J genes are TRBV5-5 and TRBJ2-2, with D possibly matching TRBD2 (6 bases). Germline V gene sequence: CDR1 SGHKS, CDR2 YYEKEE (reference sequence). V was trimmed by 4 bases and J by 6 bases, leaving 28 bases between them. This CDR3 region has 19 residues. CDR3 sequence reads: CASSPRDTLQVEGAGELFF. The CDR3 coding sequence is TGTGCCAGCAGCCCGCGGGATACCCTACAGGTGGAGGGAGCCGGGGAGCTGTTTTTT.

Points on this clonotype: A much larger clone is a single base away; this may be a read error. V gene TRBV28 combines with J gene TRBJ2-3; D ambiguous. The CDR3 is made up of 12 amino acids. The V end lost 2 bases, the J end lost 12 bases, and 12 bases lay between the germline ends. Germline V gene data show CDR1 as MDHEN and CDR2 as SYDVKM. CDR3 sequence reads: CASSLDGRHQYF. Here the CDR3 DNA reads TGTGCCAGCAGTTTAGACGGTCGCCACCAGTATTTT.

The chain joins TRBV2 to TRBJ2-2; 10 bases fit TRBD2. Germline CDR1 reads SNHLY; CDR2 reads FYNNEI. The CDR3 sequence is 16 residues long. Trimming at V came to 6 bases and at J to 1 base, leaving 5 bases not matched to a gene. Written as DNA, the CDR3 is TGTGCCAGCAGGGACTCTAGCGGGGGGAACACCGGGGAGCTGTTTTTT. Its translation is CASRDSSGGNTGELFF.

The rearrangement joins TRBV29-1 to TRBJ1-2; D unresolved. This CDR3 contains 10 residues. CDR1 SQVTM and CDR2 ANQGSEA come from the germline V gene. Trimming removed 4 bases at V and 6 bases at J, with 6 bases between. DNA for the CDR3: TGCAGCGTTGGGTCTGATGGCTACACCTTC. Its protein is CSVGSDGYTF.

This clonotype appeared a few times. The CDR3 nucleotides read TGTGCCAGCTCACCTCGGGCGGGGGGGAACTCCCACCACGAGCAGTACTTC. It is translated as CASSPRAGGNSHHEQYF. The rearrangement links TRBV18 to TRBJ2-7; 9 nucleotides match TRBD2. The trim removed 3 bases at V and 5 bases at J, leaving 14 bases unmatched. The CDR3 length is 17 residues. From germline, CDR1 is KGHSH and CDR2 LQKENI. The whole variable domain, filled in from reference TRBV18 and TRBJ2-7, reads NAGVMQNPRHLVRRRGQEARLRCSPMKGHSHVYWYRQLPEEGLKFMVYLQKENIIDESGMPKERFSAEFPKEGPSILRIQQVVRGDSAAYFCASSPRAGGNSHHEQYFGPGTRLTVT.

This clonotype was picked up a small number of times. The chain carries TRBV11-2 and TRBJ1-2; D uncertain. Trimming took off 5 bases at V and 8 bases at J, with 15 bases between the two ends. The CDR3 loop spans 13 amino acids. Per the germline V gene, CDR1 is SGHAT and CDR2 is FQNNGV. CDR3 bases: TGTGCCAGCAGCCCCCTCCTGGGAGCAGGCTACACCTTC. Translated: CASSPLLGAGYTF. Full variable domain (remainder filled in from reference TRBV11-2 and TRBJ1-2): EAGVAQSPRYKIIEKRQSVAFWCNPISGHATLYWYQQILGQGPKLLIQFQNNGVVDDSQLPKDRFSAERLKGVDSTLKIQPAKLEDSAVYLCASSPLLGAGYTFGSGTRLTVV.

This clonotype was counted only a few times. The chain couples TRBV28 to TRBJ2-3; D may be TRBD1 (6 bases). The CDR3 extends over 15 amino acids. CDR1 is MDHEN and CDR2 is SYDVKM in the germline V gene. The V and J ends lost 3 bases and 2 bases respectively, with 12 bases between them. CDR3 sequence (DNA): TGTGCCAGCAGTTTCTTACAGGGAGACACAGATACGCAGTATTTT. Its translation is CASSFLQGDTDTQYF.

There are a few counts of this clonotype. The rearrangement links TRBV20-1 to TRBJ1-3, with D uncertain. CDR3 length: 14 amino acids. Trimming shortened V by 5 bases and J by 0 bases, and 11 bases separated the two germline ends. CDR1 and CDR2 (germline): DFQATT, SNEGSKA (reference sequence). The CDR3 nucleotides are TGCAGTGCTTCCCCGGCGAGCTCTGGAAACACCATATATTTT. Translation: CSASPASSGNTIYF.

In the case of this clonotype: Possible read error: a much larger clone is one base away. In DNA, the CDR3 is TGTGCCAGCAGATCGGACAGGGCGGTGTATGGCTACACCTTC. Translated: CASRSDRAVYGYTF. The chain combines TRBV13 with TRBJ1-2, with 8 bases fitting TRBD1. The CDR3 is made up of 14 amino acids. J lost 5 bases, V lost 6 bases, and 8 bases had no gene match. Germline V gene lookup returns CDR1 PRHDT and CDR2 FYEKMQ (reference sequence).

The chain couples TRBV20-1 to TRBJ1-4; D is unclear. CDR1 DFQATT and CDR2 SNEGSKA come from the germline V gene (reference sequence). Trimming shortened V by 3 bases and J by 3 bases, and 8 bases separated the two germline ends. CDR3 length equals 13 residues. The CDR3 is CSAREVPNEKLFF. DNA of the CDR3: TGCAGTGCTAGGGAGGTACCTAATGAAAAACTGTTTTTT.

The V call is TRBV10-3, the J call TRBJ2-7; TRBD1 agrees at 7 bases. The germline gives CDR1 ENHRY, CDR2 SYGVKD. This CDR3 region has 14 residues. With V trimmed by 0 bases and J by 6 bases, 5 bases remained unmatched. The CDR3 loop is CAISESPGGSEQYF. Written as DNA, the CDR3 is TGTGCCATCAGTGAGTCTCCAGGGGGTTCCGAGCAGTACTTC.

This clonotype was recorded a few times. As DNA, the CDR3 is TGTGCCAGCAGCCGCCCCGGGACAGGGGACTACGAGCAGTACTTC. It is translated as CASSRPGTGDYEQYF. The gene calls are TRBV14 and TRBJ2-7; TRBD1 aligns across 10 bases. CDR1 and CDR2 (germline): SGHDN, FVKESK. The CDR3 sequence is 15 residues long. With 4 bases clipped from V and 3 bases from J, the junction kept 6 bases outside the gene matches.